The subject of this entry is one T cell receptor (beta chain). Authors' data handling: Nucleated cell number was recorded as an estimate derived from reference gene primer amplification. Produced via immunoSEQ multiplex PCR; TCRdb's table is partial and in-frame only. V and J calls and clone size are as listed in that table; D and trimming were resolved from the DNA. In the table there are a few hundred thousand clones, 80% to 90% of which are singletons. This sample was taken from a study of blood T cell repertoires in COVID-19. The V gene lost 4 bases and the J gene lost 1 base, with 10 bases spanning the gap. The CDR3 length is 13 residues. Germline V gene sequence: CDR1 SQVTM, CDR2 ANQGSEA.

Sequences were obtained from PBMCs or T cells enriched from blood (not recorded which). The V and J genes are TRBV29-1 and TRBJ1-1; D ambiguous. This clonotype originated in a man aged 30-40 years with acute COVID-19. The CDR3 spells CSVGRGENTEAFF. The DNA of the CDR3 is TGCAGCGTTGGCAGAGGAGAGAACACTGAAGCTTTCTTT.